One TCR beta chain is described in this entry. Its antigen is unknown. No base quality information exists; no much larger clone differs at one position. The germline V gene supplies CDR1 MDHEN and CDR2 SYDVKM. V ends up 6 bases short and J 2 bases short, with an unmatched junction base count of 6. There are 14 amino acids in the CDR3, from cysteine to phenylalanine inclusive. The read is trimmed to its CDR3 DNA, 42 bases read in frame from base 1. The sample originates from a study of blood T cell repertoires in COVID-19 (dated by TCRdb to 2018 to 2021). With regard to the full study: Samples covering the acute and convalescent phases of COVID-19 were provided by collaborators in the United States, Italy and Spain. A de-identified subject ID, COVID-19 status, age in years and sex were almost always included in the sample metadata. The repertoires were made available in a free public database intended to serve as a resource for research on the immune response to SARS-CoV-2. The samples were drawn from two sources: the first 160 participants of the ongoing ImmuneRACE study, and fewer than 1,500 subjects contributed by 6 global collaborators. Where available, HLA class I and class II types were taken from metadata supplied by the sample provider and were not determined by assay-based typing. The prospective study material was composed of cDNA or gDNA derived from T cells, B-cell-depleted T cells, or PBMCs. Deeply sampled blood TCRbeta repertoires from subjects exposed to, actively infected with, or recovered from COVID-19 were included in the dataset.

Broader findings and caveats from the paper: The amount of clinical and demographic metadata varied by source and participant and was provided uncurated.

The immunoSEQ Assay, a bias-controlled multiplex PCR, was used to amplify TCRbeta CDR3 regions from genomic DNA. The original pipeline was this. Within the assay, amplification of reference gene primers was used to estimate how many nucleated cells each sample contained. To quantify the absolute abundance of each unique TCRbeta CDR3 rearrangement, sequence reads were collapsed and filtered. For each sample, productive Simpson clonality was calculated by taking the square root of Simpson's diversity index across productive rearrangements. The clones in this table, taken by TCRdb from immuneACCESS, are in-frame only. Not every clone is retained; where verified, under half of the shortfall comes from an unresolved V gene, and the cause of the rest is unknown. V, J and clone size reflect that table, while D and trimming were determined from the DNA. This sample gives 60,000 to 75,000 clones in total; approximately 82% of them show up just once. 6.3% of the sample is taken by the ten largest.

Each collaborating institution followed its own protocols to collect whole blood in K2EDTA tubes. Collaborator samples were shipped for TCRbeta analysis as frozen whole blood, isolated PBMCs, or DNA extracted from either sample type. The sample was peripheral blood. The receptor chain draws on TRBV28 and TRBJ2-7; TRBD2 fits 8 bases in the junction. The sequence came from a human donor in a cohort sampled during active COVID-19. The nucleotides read TGTGCCAGCAGCCTGGCGGGAGGACCCTACGAGCAGTACTTC. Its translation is CASSLAGGPYEQYF.